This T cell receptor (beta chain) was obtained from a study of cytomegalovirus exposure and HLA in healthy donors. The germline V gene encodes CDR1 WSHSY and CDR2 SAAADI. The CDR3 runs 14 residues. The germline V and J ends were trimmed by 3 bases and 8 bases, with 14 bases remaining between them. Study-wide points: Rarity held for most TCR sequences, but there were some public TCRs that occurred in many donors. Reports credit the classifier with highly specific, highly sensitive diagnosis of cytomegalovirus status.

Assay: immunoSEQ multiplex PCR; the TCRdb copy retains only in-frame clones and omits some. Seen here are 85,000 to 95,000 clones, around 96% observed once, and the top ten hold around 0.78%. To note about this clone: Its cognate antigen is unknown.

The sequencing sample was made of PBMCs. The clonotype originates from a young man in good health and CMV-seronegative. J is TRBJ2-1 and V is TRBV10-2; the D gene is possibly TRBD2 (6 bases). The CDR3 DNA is TGCGCCAGCAGTGACAGGGTAAGGAGGGATGAGCAGTTCTTC. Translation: CASSDRVRRDEQFF.